This T cell receptor beta chain was identified during a study of cytomegalovirus exposure and HLA in healthy donors. About the study: Most genotyped donors, 81% of around 370, had Caucasian-associated genetic ancestry. Findings of the study overall: Reports indicate that TCR beta sequences accurately predicted the HLA-A and HLA-B alleles of most subjects. An analysis was carried out at a later point. It showed that HLA-associated TCR beta chains were more clonally expanded than equally common non-associated chains.

In the PCR, 60 Vbeta and 13 Jbeta primers were used. Assay used: immunoSEQ multiplex PCR; TCRdb lists only in-frame clones, some missing. The repertoire includes roughly 150,000 clones, approximately 85% of them detected once, and around 2% sits in the top ten. Nominal health characterized the donors when sampled, though unrecorded immune exposures were likely. Comments on this clone: The antigen remains unidentified.

The CDR3 totals 16 residues. The origin of this receptor is a woman younger than 30 in good health and CMV-seronegative. Sequencing was carried out using PBMCs. The chain employs TRBV21-1 and TRBJ2-5; the table's D gene call, TRBD1, was not cross checked with the DNA. TRBV21-1 is described as a pseudogene. The DNA of the CDR3 is TGTGCCAGCGGGGTGACAGGGAAGGTGAAGCAAGAGACCCAGTACTTC. This gives the protein CASGVTGKVKQETQYF.